The rows below give T cell receptor beta chains drawn from one sample of a study of shared clonotypes between healthy human individuals. TCRdb's table, derived via immunoSEQ multiplex PCR, lists solely in-frame clones and lacks some. Counted here are millions of clones, 90% to 95% occurring once; the ten biggest clones make up roughly 0.13%. The sample was naive CD4+ T cells sorted from blood. Source of these receptors: a man aged 18 to 29 in good health. Each CDR3 is given with its conserved first and last residue. A D gene is named only where the DNA matches it firmly. Size is stated for part of the rows, as once, few or many counts, or as a class when the clone is expanded.

NA	NA	TRBV19	TRBJ1-2	TGTGCCAGTATTCCCGGGGGCCTTAACTATGGCTACACCTTC	CASIPGGLNYGYTF
NA	TRBD2	TRBV7-2	TRBJ2-3	TGTGCCAGCAGTTCTAGCGGGAGGGCAGGGCTAGATAGCACAGATACGCAGTATTTT	CASSSSGRAGLDSTDTQYF
NA	NA	TRBV5-4	TRBJ1-5	TGTGCCAGCAGCGCGGATTGGGATCAGCCCCAGCATTTT	CASSADWDQPQHF
NA	TRBD2	TRBV30	TRBJ2-1	TGTGCCCATGGGGGGGGCAATGAGCAGTTCTTC	CAHGGGNEQFF
NA	TRBD1	TRBV5-1	TRBJ2-7	TGCGCCAGCAGCCAATGGACAGGTCCTTCCTACGAGCAGTACTTC	CASSQWTGPSYEQYF
NA	NA	TRBV2	TRBJ2-2	TGTGCCAGCAGTGTTCTGAGGGGTGACACCGGGGAGCTGTTTTTT	CASSVLRGDTGELFF
once	TRBD2	TRBV5-1	TRBJ2-3	TGCGCCAGCAGCTTGGTTTTTAGCGGGGTTGATACGCAGTATTTT	CASSLVFSGVDTQYF
NA	NA	TRBV20-1	TRBJ1-5	TGCAGTGCGTCTGTAGGGCAGCCCCAGCATTTT	CSASVGQPQHF
NA	TRBD1	TRBV2	TRBJ1-2	TGTGCCAGCACCCCTGAGGGGACAGGGTATGGCTACACCTTC	CASTPEGTGYGYTF
NA	NA	TRBV28	TRBJ1-4	TGTGCCAGCAGTTTGCCCCGGGACGCAACTAATGAAAAACTGTTTTTT	CASSLPRDATNEKLFF
NA	NA	TRBV29-1	TRBJ1-1	TGCAGCGTTGATAGAAGCCGGGGCCGGGACGCGGTGTTGAGGACTGAAGCTTTCTTT	CSVDRSRGRDAVLRTEAFF
NA	TRBD1	TRBV29-1	TRBJ1-2	TGCAGCGTTGAAGTCAGGGGGTCGGGTGGCTACACCTTC	CSVEVRGSGGYTF
NA	NA	TRBV29-1	TRBJ2-5	TGCAGCGTTAGAGAAGGAACGTCGACCCAGTACTTC	CSVREGTSTQYF
NA	NA	TRBV18	TRBJ1-2	TGTGCCAGCTCACCAGATCAGGCCAAGGGCTACACCTTC	CASSPDQAKGYTF
NA	NA	TRBV2	TRBJ2-3	TGTGCCAGCAGGGTTGGTAGCACAGATACGCAGTATTTT	CASRVGSTDTQYF
NA	NA	TRBV7-9	TRBJ1-3	TGTGCCAGCAGCTTAGCGCTCCCGGGGACCTCCGGAAACACCATATATTTT	CASSLALPGTSGNTIYF
once	NA	TRBV19	TRBJ2-7	TGTGCCAGTAGTATAGTGGGCAGCTCCTACGAGCAGTACTTC	CASSIVGSSYEQYF
NA	NA	TRBV6-4	TRBJ2-3	TGTGCCAGCAGTCGACAGGCCTCCTCTAGCACAGATACGCAGTATTTT	CASSRQASSSTDTQYF
NA	NA	TRBV4-3	TRBJ1-5	TGCGCCAGCAGCCAAGAAAACAATCAGCCCCAGCATTTT	CASSQENNQPQHF
NA	NA	TRBV4-3	TRBJ2-1	TGCGCCAGCAGCCAACACTTAGGCGAGCAGTTCTTC	CASSQHLGEQFF
NA	TRBD1	TRBV2	TRBJ1-5	TGTGCCAGCAGGGGCAGGGGGGGGAATCAGCCCCAGCATTTT	CASRGRGGNQPQHF
NA	NA	TRBV5-1	TRBJ2-7	TGCGCCAGCAGCTTGGGATCCGGGGGAACCTACGAGCAGTACTTC	CASSLGSGGTYEQYF
NA	TRBD2	TRBV5-1	TRBJ2-7	TGCGCCAGCAGCCCGGGACTAGCAGGCGAGCAGTACTTC	CASSPGLAGEQYF
NA	TRBD2	TRBV30	TRBJ2-3	TGTGCCTGGGACCTACGCGGGGGTGGAGATACGCAGTATTTT	CAWDLRGGGDTQYF
NA	TRBD2	TRBV30	TRBJ2-7	TGTGCCTTCCGGACTAGCGGGATGTACGAGCAGTACTTC	CAFRTSGMYEQYF
once	NA	TRBV25-1	TRBJ1-4	TGTGCCAGCAGTGAAAGCGGTATGGGGCAGGCAAATGAAAAACTGTTTTTT	CASSESGMGQANEKLFF
NA	NA	TRBV19	TRBJ1-5	TGTGCCAGTATATTCGGCGGCAATCAGCCCCAGCATTTT	CASIFGGNQPQHF
NA	NA	TRBV2	TRBJ2-1	TGTGCCAGCAAGCGCCCCGGGGTTTACAATGAGCAGTTCTTC	CASKRPGVYNEQFF
NA	TRBD1	TRBV9	TRBJ1-4	TGTGCCAGCAGCGTAGGGGACAGAATAGCAACTAATGAAAAACTGTTTTTT	CASSVGDRIATNEKLFF
NA	TRBD2	TRBV7-2	TRBJ2-5	TGTGCCAGCAGCTCACTAGCGGGACATGGGGAGACCCAGTACTTC	CASSSLAGHGETQYF
NA	TRBD1	TRBV2	TRBJ1-6	TGTGCCAGCAGCGAGGGACAGTTTAATTCACCCCTCCACTTT	CASSEGQFNSPLHF
once	TRBD1	TRBV11-2	TRBJ2-3	TGTGCCAGCAGCACAGGACAGGGGGCGAAAGATACGCAGTATTTT	CASSTGQGAKDTQYF
NA	TRBD1	TRBV29-1	TRBJ1-3	TGCAGCGCCTCCGGGACAGGGTTTTTGAGCACCATATATTTT	CSASGTGFLSTIYF
NA	TRBD1	TRBV9	TRBJ1-4	TGTGCCAGCGGACAGGGGCTTAATGAAAAACTGTTTTTT	CASGQGLNEKLFF
NA	NA	TRBV30	TRBJ2-2	TGTGCCTGGAGGCGGACCGGGGAGCTGTTTTTT	CAWRRTGELFF
NA	TRBD2	TRBV5-1	TRBJ2-3	TGCGCCAGCAGCTCCGGGACTAGCGGGTTTGTTGATACGCAGTATTTT	CASSSGTSGFVDTQYF
NA	NA	TRBV4-2	TRBJ1-1	TGTGCCAGCAGCCAAGAGCAGGCGAACACTGAAGCTTTCTTT	CASSQEQANTEAFF
NA	TRBD1	TRBV2	TRBJ2-7	TGTGCCAGCAGTGGAGGGGACAGCAACACCTACGAGCAGTACTTC	CASSGGDSNTYEQYF
NA	NA	TRBV19	TRBJ2-3	TGTGCCAGTAGTATGGGTGGGTCATATCAGGGGATTGGCACAGATACGCAGTATTTT	CASSMGGSYQGIGTDTQYF
NA	NA	TRBV6-5	TRBJ1-2	TGTGCCAGCAGTTACAGGGGTGGTTATGGCTACACCTTC	CASSYRGGYGYTF
NA	TRBD1	TRBV2	TRBJ1-2	TGTGCCAGCACTTGGGACAGACTCTACACCTTC	CASTWDRLYTF